What follows is one T cell receptor beta chain and its context. The antigen is not known. Repertoires were generated with immunoSEQ multiplex PCR, while TCRdb's copy carries only in-frame clones and drops some. The sample records over 8,000 clones, approximately 70% being singletons. This record comes from a study of chemoradiotherapy in HPV16-positive cancers. On the study more broadly: Candidate HPV-specific T-cell clones and common TCR motifs came from functional assays in two HPV16-positive patients. General observations from the study: Non-HPV-specific T cells did not expand in tumors during treatment, whereas candidate HPV-specific clones and E7-related motifs did. Only two HPV16-positive patients supplied the functional HPV-specificity definition.

Germline CDR1 and CDR2: SGHDN and FVKESK. J was trimmed by 12 bases and V by 4 bases; bases with no gene match: 7. This CDR3 has 15 residues. The chain uses TRBV14 and TRBJ2-1, with TRBD2 identical over 15 bases. The origin of this receptor is a human donor with HPV-associated anogenital cancer. This sample was taken from a patient who underwent chemoradiotherapy. The CDR3 region is CASSPGLAGGRWQFF. Here the CDR3 DNA reads TGTGCCAGCAGCCCCGGACTAGCGGGGGGGAGGTGGCAGTTCTTC. Using reference TRBV14 and TRBJ2-1 for the parts outside the CDR3, the full variable domain is EAGVTQFPSHSVIEKGQTVTLRCDPISGHDNLYWYRRVMGKEIKFLLHFVKESKQDESGMPNNRFLAERTGGTYSTLKVQPAELEDSGVYFCASSPGLAGGRWQFFGPGTRLTVL.